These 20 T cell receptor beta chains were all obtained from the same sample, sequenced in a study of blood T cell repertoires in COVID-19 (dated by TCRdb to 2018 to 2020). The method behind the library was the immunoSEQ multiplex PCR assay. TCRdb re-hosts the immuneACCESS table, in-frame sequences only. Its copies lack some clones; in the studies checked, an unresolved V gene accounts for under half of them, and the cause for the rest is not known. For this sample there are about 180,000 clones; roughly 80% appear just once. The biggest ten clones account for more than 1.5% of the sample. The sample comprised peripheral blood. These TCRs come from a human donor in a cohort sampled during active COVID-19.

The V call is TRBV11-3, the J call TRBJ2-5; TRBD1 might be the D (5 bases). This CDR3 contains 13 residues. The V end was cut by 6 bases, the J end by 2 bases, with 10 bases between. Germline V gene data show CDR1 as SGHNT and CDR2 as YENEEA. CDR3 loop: CASRGGAQETQYF. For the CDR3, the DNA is TGTGCCAGCAGAGGTGGGGCTCAAGAGACCCAGTACTTC.

The CDR3 reads CASSLTGTMSEAFF. The CDR3 nucleotides are TGCGCCAGCAGCCTGACAGGGACAATGTCTGAAGCTTTCTTT. This chain connects TRBV4-3 to TRBJ1-1, with TRBD1 matching over 7 bases. Germline loops: CDR1 LGHNA, CDR2 YSLEER. Trimming removed 4 bases from V and 6 bases from J; junction bases left unmatched: 8. The CDR3 consists of 14 residues.

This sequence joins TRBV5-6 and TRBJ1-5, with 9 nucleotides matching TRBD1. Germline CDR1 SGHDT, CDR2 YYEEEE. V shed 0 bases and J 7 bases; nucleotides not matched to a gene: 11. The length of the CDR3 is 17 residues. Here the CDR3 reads CASSLGLPGQGRQPQHF. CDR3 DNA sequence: TGTGCCAGCAGCTTGGGCCTCCCGGGACAGGGAAGGCAGCCCCAGCATTTT.

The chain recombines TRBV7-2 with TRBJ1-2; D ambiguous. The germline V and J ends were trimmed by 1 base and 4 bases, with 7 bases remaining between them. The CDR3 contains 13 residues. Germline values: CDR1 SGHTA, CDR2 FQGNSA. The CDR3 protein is CASSLVVSYGYTF. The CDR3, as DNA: TGTGCCAGCAGCTTAGTAGTATCCTATGGCTACACCTTC. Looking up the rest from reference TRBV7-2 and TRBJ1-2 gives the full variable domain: GAGVSQSPSNKVTEKGKDVELRCDPISGHTALYWYRQSLGQGLEFLIYFQGNSAPDKSGLPSDRFSAERTGGSVSTLTIQRTQQEDSAVYLCASSLVVSYGYTFGSGTRLTVV.

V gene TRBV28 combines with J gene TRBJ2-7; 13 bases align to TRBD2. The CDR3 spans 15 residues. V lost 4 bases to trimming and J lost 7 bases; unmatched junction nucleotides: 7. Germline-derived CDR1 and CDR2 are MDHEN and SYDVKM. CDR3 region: CASSSTGLAGEEQYF. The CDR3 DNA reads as TGTGCCAGCAGTTCTACCGGACTAGCGGGAGAGGAGCAGTACTTC.

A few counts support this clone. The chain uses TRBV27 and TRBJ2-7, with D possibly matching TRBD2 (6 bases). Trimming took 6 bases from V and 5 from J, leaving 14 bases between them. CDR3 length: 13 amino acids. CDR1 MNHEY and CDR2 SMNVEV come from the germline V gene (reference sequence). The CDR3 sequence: CASSPLGEDEQYF. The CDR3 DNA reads TGTGCCAGCAGCCCCTTGGGGGAGGACGAGCAGTACTTC.

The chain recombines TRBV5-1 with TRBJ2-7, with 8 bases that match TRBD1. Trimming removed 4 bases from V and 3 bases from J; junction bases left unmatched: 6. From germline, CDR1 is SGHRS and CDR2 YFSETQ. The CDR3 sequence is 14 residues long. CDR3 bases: TGCGCCAGCAGCACCCTTGGACAGGGCTACGAGCAGTACTTC. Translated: CASSTLGQGYEQYF. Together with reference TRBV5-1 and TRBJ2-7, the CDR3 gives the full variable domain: KAGVTQTPRYLIKTRGQQVTLSCSPISGHRSVSWYQQTPGQGLQFLFEYFSETQRNKGNFPGRFSGRQFSNSRSEMNVSTLELGDSALYLCASSTLGQGYEQYFGPGTRLTVT.

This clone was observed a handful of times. CDR3 region: CASSLQASGSYEQYF. The CDR3 region has the DNA TGTGCCAGCAGTCTTCAGGCTAGCGGATCCTACGAGCAGTACTTC. The J gene is TRBJ2-7, the V gene TRBV6-6; 7 bases match TRBD2. The CDR3 is 15 amino acids. CDR1 is MNHNY and CDR2 is SVGAGI in the germline V gene (reference sequence). Losses at the gene ends were 5 bases for V and 1 base for J; bases not matched to a gene: 8.

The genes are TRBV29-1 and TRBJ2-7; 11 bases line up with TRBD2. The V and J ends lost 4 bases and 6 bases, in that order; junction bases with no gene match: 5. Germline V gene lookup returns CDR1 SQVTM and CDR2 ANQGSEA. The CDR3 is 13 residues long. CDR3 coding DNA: TGCAGCGTTGTGGGACTAGCGGAGCCCGAGCAGTACTTC. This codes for CSVVGLAEPEQYF.

The CDR3 DNA sequence: TGTGCCACCAGTGACGGAAGCGGGAGCAACGACGAGCAGTACTTC. This codes for CATSDGSGSNDEQYF. This sequence joins TRBV24-1 and TRBJ2-7; 8 bases fit TRBD2. Trimming at V came to 4 bases and at J to 5 bases, leaving 9 bases not matched to a gene. Per germline, CDR1 KGHDR and CDR2 SFDVKD. This CDR3 region has 15 residues.

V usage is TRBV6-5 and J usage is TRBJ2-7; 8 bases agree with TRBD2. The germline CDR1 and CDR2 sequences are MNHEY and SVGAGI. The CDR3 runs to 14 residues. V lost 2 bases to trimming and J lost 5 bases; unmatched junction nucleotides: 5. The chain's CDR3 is CASSYRLASHEQYF. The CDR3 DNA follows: TGTGCCAGCAGTTACCGACTAGCGAGCCACGAGCAGTACTTC.

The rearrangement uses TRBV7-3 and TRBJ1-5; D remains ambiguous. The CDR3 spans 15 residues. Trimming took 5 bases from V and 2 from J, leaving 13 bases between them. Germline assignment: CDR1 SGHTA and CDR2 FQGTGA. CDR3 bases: TGTGCCAGCAGCCCTGACATGGGCGGCAATCAGCCCCAGCATTTT. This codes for CASSPDMGGNQPQHF. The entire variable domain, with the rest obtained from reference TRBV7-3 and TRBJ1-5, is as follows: GAGVSQTPSNKVTEKGKYVELRCDPISGHTALYWYRQSLGQGPEFLIYFQGTGAADDSGLPNDRFFAVRPEGSVSTLKIQRTERGDSAVYLCASSPDMGGNQPQHFGDGTRLSIL.

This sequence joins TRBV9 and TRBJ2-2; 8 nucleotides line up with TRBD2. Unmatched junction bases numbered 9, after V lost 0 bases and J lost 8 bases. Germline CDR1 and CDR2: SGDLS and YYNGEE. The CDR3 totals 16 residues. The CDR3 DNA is TGTGCCAGCAGCGTAGCGGTTAATAGCGGGACTGGGGAGCTGTTTTTT. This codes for CASSVAVNSGTGELFF.

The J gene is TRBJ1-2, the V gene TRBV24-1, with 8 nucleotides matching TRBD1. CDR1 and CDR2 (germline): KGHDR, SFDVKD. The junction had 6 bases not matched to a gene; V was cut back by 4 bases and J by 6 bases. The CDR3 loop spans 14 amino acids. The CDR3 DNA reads TGTGCCACCAGTGACCCGACAGGGGTCCATGGCTACACCTTC. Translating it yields CATSDPTGVHGYTF.

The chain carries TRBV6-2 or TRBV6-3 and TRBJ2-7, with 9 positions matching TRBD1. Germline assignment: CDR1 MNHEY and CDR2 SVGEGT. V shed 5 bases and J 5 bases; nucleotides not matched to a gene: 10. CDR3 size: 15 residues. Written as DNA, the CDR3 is TGTGCCAGCAGTCCCCCCCGACAGGGGGGCCACGAGCAGTACTTC. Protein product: CASSPPRQGGHEQYF.

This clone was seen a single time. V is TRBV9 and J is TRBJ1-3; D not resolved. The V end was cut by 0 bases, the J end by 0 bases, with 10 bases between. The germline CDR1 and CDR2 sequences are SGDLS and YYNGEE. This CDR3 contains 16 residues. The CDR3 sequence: CASSVGASRSGNTIYF. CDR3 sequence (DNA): TGTGCCAGCAGCGTAGGGGCCAGCCGCTCTGGAAACACCATATATTTT.

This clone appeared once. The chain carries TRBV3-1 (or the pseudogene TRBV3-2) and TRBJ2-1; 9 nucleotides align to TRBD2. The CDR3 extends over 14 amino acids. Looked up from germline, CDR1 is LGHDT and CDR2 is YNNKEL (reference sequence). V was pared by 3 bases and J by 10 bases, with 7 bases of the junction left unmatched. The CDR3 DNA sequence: TGTGCCAGCAGCCACCGCGGGGGGGCCCGCGAGCAGTTCTTC. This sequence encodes CASSHRGGAREQFF.

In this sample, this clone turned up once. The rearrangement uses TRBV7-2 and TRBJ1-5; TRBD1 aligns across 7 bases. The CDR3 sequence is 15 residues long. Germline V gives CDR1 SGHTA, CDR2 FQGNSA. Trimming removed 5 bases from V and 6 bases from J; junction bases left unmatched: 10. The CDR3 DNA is TGTGCCAGCAGCCCTGGCGGAGGGGGCGGTCAGCCCCAGCATTTT. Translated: CASSPGGGGGQPQHF.

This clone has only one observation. The CDR3: CASSLSAGGPGTQYF. Here the CDR3 DNA reads TGTGCCAGCAGTTTATCGGCGGGAGGGCCTGGGACCCAGTACTTC. The chain is built from TRBV28 and TRBJ2-5, with 9 nucleotides matching TRBD2. J gave up 7 bases and V 1 base, and 7 bases lay outside the gene matches. CDR3 length equals 15 residues. CDR1 is MDHEN and CDR2 is SYDVKM in the germline V gene. Looking up the rest from reference TRBV28 and TRBJ2-5 gives the full variable domain: DVKVTQSSRYLVKRTGEKVFLECVQDMDHENMFWYRQDPGLGLRLIYFSYDVKMKEKGDIPEGYSVSREKKERFSLILESASTNQTSMYLCASSLSAGGPGTQYFGPGTRLLVL.

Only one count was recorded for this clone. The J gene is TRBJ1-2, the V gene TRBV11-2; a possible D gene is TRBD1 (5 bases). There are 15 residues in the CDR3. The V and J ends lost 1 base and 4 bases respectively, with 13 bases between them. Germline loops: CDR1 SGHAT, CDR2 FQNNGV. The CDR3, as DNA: TGTGCCAGCAGCTTAGGGTTCGGGGGTCTCTATGGCTACACCTTC. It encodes CASSLGFGGLYGYTF.